One sample yielded the 30 T cell receptor beta chains listed below, sequenced in a study of OX40 agonist ivuxolimab in advanced cancers. Only in-frame clones appear in the TCRdb table, and some are missing; sequencing was by immunoSEQ multiplex PCR. Of about 160,000 clones listed, around 94% are singletons. The sample here was CD4+ or CD8+ T cells sorted from blood, taken in a trial of the OX40 agonist ivuxolimab. Source of these receptors: an adult with an advanced solid tumor such as melanoma, head and neck, liver or kidney cancer.

The V call is TRBV5-1, the J call TRBJ1-1; TRBD1 agrees at 7 bases. The germline CDR1 and CDR2 sequences are SGHRS and YFSETQ. This CDR3 region has 18 residues. V was clipped by 5 bases and J by 0 bases; unmatched bases: 16. CDR3 DNA: TGCGCCAGCAGGAGGGTTTACAGGGGAGGGGCAATGAACACTGAAGCTTTCTTT. Its translation is CASRRVYRGGAMNTEAFF.

The chain couples TRBV2 to TRBJ1-4, with D possibly matching TRBD1 (6 bases). CDR1 SNHLY and CDR2 FYNNEI come from the germline V gene. This CDR3 comprises 14 residues. The V end was cut by 2 bases, the J end by 6 bases, with 10 bases between. The chain's CDR3 is CASSEWGRDEKLFF. In nucleotides, the CDR3 is TGTGCCAGCAGTGAATGGGGGCGCGATGAAAAACTGTTTTTT.

V usage is TRBV29-1 and J usage is TRBJ1-5; perhaps TRBD1 as D (6 bases). The CDR3 length is 13 residues. V was cut by 5 bases and J by 7 bases, with 15 bases left in between. Germline CDR1 and CDR2: SQVTM and ANQGSEA. CDR3 protein: CSVLQGFGQPQHF. DNA for the CDR3: TGCAGCGTTTTACAGGGATTTGGGCAGCCCCAGCATTTT. The complete variable domain, with remaining parts taken from reference TRBV29-1 and TRBJ1-5, reads SAVISQKPSRDICQRGTSLTIQCQVDSQVTMMFWYRQQPGQSLTLIATANQGSEATYESGFVIDKFPISRPNLTFSTLTVSNMSPEDSSIYLCSVLQGFGQPQHFGDGTRLSIL.

This clone was picked up one time. The chain carries TRBV5-1 and TRBJ2-7; 10 bases agree with TRBD2. V lost 7 bases to trimming and J lost 3 bases; unmatched junction nucleotides: 13. The CDR3 spans 16 residues. From germline, CDR1 is SGHRS and CDR2 YFSETQ. In DNA, the CDR3 is TGCGCCAGCTCCCCTACCGAGCGGGAGGGCCGCTACGAGCAGTACTTC. The encoded protein is CASSPTEREGRYEQYF.

The V and J genes are TRBV5-6 and TRBJ2-5, with TRBD1 matching over 8 bases. Germline V gene lookup returns CDR1 SGHDT and CDR2 YYEEEE. CDR3 length: 15 residues. The V segment lost 3 bases and the J segment 5 bases; nucleotides outside the gene matches: 9. The CDR3 region has the DNA TGTGCCAGCAGCTCCCGGCAGGGGGCGTGGGAGACCCAGTACTTC. Protein: CASSSRQGAWETQYF.

The chain has TRBV2 and TRBJ2-7, with 9 bases fitting TRBD2. Germline V gives CDR1 SNHLY, CDR2 FYNNEI. The CDR3 sequence is 15 residues long. V lost 8 bases, J lost 6 bases, and 14 bases stayed unmatched. The CDR3 region is CASEPVAGAPGEQYF. Written as DNA, the CDR3 is TGTGCCAGCGAACCTGTAGCGGGAGCCCCCGGCGAGCAGTACTTC.

The DNA for the CDR3 is TGTGCCATCAGTCTGAGGACAGGGGAGGCAGAGACCCAGTACTTC. Translating it yields CAISLRTGEAETQYF. V and J are TRBV10-3 and TRBJ2-5; 9 nucleotides line up with TRBD1. The junction had 8 bases not matched to a gene; V was cut back by 5 bases and J by 4 bases. The CDR3 loop spans 15 amino acids. Germline CDR1 and CDR2: ENHRY and SYGVKD.

The chain links TRBV15 to TRBJ2-6, with no clear D. Germline V gene sequence: CDR1 LNHNV, CDR2 YYDKDF (reference sequence). The CDR3 spans 17 residues. The V gene lost 0 bases and the J gene lost 0 bases, with 9 bases spanning the gap. The CDR3 is CATSREFSFSGANVLTF. In DNA, the CDR3 is TGTGCCACCAGCAGAGAATTCTCCTTCTCTGGGGCCAACGTCCTGACTTTC.

This chain joins TRBV4-2 and TRBJ1-2; D possibly corresponds to TRBD1 (5 bases). V was trimmed by 0 bases and J by 4 bases, leaving 9 bases between them. This CDR3 is built from 14 residues. CDR1 is LGHNA and CDR2 is YNFKEQ in the germline V gene. The CDR3 bases are TGTGCCAGCAGCCAAGATGGGGGTGTCTATGGCTACACCTTC. Protein: CASSQDGGVYGYTF.

V usage is TRBV6-5 and J usage is TRBJ1-1, with 7 bases matching TRBD1. This CDR3 comprises 14 residues. With 5 bases clipped from V and 3 bases from J, the junction kept 6 bases outside the gene matches. CDR1 is MNHEY, CDR2 SVGAGI, per germline. DNA of the CDR3: TGTGCCAGCAGTAAAGGCAGGGGGGACACTGAAGCTTTCTTT. This gives the protein CASSKGRGDTEAFF.

This clone was counted once. The chain carries TRBV2 and TRBJ2-1, with 11 bases that match TRBD2. Germline V lookup: CDR1 SNHLY, CDR2 FYNNEI. V was pared by 6 bases and J by 5 bases, with 6 bases of the junction left unmatched. CDR3 length: 15 amino acids. The DNA of the CDR3 is TGTGCCAGCAGGACAGGGACTAGCGGCCACAATGAGCAGTTCTTC. This encodes CASRTGTSGHNEQFF.

J is TRBJ2-1 and V is TRBV30; 7 bases match TRBD2. V gave up 5 bases and J gave up 8 bases; unmatched junction bases: 24. In germline, CDR1 is GTSNPN, CDR2 SVGIG (reference sequence). CDR3 length: 18 amino acids. This chain's CDR3 is CAWAYISGLFPPMHEQFF. Written as DNA, the CDR3 is TGTGCCTGGGCTTACATTAGCGGGCTCTTCCCCCCGATGCATGAGCAGTTCTTC.

This rearrangement joins TRBV12-5 to TRBJ1-1; tentatively, D is TRBD1 (5 bases). CDR3 length: 13 residues. CDR1 LGHNT and CDR2 FRNRAP come from the germline V gene. V gave up 5 bases and J gave up 3 bases, with 10 bases separating them. The CDR3 DNA sequence: TGTGCTAGTGGTCCAGGGTTTGACACTGAAGCTTTCTTT. Its translation is CASGPGFDTEAFF.

The chain combines TRBV6-6 with TRBJ2-7, with D perhaps matching TRBD1 (5 bases). The CDR3 sequence is 15 residues long. CDR1 is MNHNY, CDR2 SVGAGI, per germline (reference sequence). Trimming left V 0 bases short and J 0 bases short, with 9 bases between. The CDR3 bases are TGTGCCAGCAGTTACTCGATTCAGGGCTCCTACGAGCAGTACTTC. This gives the protein CASSYSIQGSYEQYF.

The V call is TRBV28, the J call TRBJ1-5; D is unclear. Germline V lookup: CDR1 MDHEN, CDR2 SYDVKM. CDR3 length: 15 residues. V lost 3 bases and J 3 bases, leaving 12 bases between the germline ends. The CDR3 coding sequence is TGTGCCAGCAGTTTTTCAGGAGGATACAATCAGCCCCAGCATTTT. This encodes CASSFSGGYNQPQHF.

This sequence joins TRBV9 and TRBJ1-3; D gene uncertain. CDR3 size: 16 residues. Per the germline V gene, CDR1 is SGDLS and CDR2 is YYNGEE. The V and J ends lost 0 bases and 4 bases respectively, with 14 bases between them. The CDR3 is CASSVDPAGAGNTIYF. The CDR3 nucleotides are TGTGCCAGCAGCGTAGATCCGGCAGGTGCGGGAAACACCATATATTTT.

V and J are TRBV6-5 and TRBJ2-5; 9 positions match TRBD1. Per the germline V gene, CDR1 is MNHEY and CDR2 is SVGAGI. Germline trimming cut 6 bases from V and 4 bases from J; bases unmatched to any gene: 3. The CDR3 runs to 13 residues. CDR3 loop: CASRGTGRETQYF. CDR3 coding DNA: TGTGCCAGCAGGGGGACAGGGCGAGAGACCCAGTACTTC.

The chain couples TRBV5-5 to TRBJ1-1; TRBD1 matches at 7 bases. This CDR3 contains 14 residues. V shed 3 bases and J 0 bases; nucleotides not matched to a gene: 2. Germline loops: CDR1 SGHKS, CDR2 YYEKEE (reference sequence). This CDR3 is CASSSGQLNTEAFF. The CDR3 bases are TGTGCCAGCAGCTCGGGACAGCTGAACACTGAAGCTTTCTTT.

The chain recombines TRBV25-1 with TRBJ1-2; a weak D match, TRBD1 (5 bases). Germline values: CDR1 MGHDK, CDR2 SYGVNS. This CDR3 has 15 amino acids. Between the trimmed V and J ends, which lost 4 bases and 3 bases, there was a span of 15 bases. In nucleotides, the CDR3 is TGTGCCAGCAGTGGTACGGGCGGCAGGGACTATGGCTACACCTTC. Translated, it gives CASSGTGGRDYGYTF.

The chain carries TRBV6-5 and TRBJ2-1, with TRBD1 identical over 10 bases. V was clipped by 2 bases and J by 6 bases; unmatched bases: 4. From germline, CDR1 is MNHEY and CDR2 SVGAGI. The CDR3 sequence is 15 residues long. The CDR3 loop reads CASSYGQGGGNEQFF. CDR3 DNA sequence: TGTGCCAGCAGTTACGGACAGGGGGGAGGCAATGAGCAGTTCTTC.

The chain combines TRBV5-1 with TRBJ1-4; 9 bases match TRBD1. Germline V gene lookup returns CDR1 SGHRS and CDR2 YFSETQ. This CDR3 comprises 15 residues. V lost 0 bases to trimming and J lost 5 bases; unmatched junction nucleotides: 2. CDR3 coding DNA: TGCGCCAGCAGCTTGGTTGGGACAGGGAATGAAAAACTGTTTTTT. It is translated as CASSLVGTGNEKLFF.

Worth noting for this clone: Other DNA sequences in the same sample also yield this CDR3. CDR3 nucleotides: TGTGCCAGCAGCGTAGTGGGCGGTAGCTCCTACAATGAGCAGTTCTTC. It codes for CASSVVGGSSYNEQFF. The chain uses TRBV9 and TRBJ2-1, with D uncertain. The CDR3 extends over 16 amino acids. CDR1 is SGDLS, CDR2 YYNGEE, per germline. Trimming stripped 0 bases from V and 0 bases from J, with 10 bases between.

The rearrangement links TRBV5-4 to TRBJ2-5; TRBD2 agrees at 11 bases. Germline V CDR1 and CDR2: SGHNT, YYREEE (reference sequence). V lost 4 bases and J lost 5; bases outside the gene matches: 10. The length of the CDR3 is 16 residues. The chain's CDR3 is CASSLRLAGTGETQYF. The CDR3 region has the DNA TGTGCCAGCAGCCTAAGACTAGCGGGGACTGGGGAGACCCAGTACTTC. The entire variable domain, with the rest obtained from reference TRBV5-4 and TRBJ2-5, is as follows: ETGVTQSPTHLIKTRGQQVTLRCSSQSGHNTVSWYQQALGQGPQFIFQYYREEENGRGNFPPRFSGLQFPNYSSELNVNALELDDSALYLCASSLRLAGTGETQYFGPGTRLLVL.

V is TRBV7-8 and J is TRBJ1-2; possibly TRBD1 for D (5 bases). The CDR3 has 14 amino acids. Trimming took 5 bases from V and 4 from J, leaving 14 bases between them. Germline-derived CDR1 and CDR2 are SGHVS and FQNEAQ. This chain's CDR3 is CASSPGGGGYGYTF. CDR3 nucleotide sequence: TGTGCCAGCAGCCCCGGGGGGGGAGGCTATGGCTACACCTTC.

The chain joins TRBV5-4 to TRBJ1-6; D gene ambiguous. The CDR3 contains 13 residues. Deletions cut 4 bases from V and 7 bases from J, with 9 bases between. In germline, CDR1 is SGHNT, CDR2 YYREEE (reference sequence). As DNA, the CDR3 is TGTGCCAGCAGCCCGACGCAGAATTCACCCCTCCACTTT. It encodes CASSPTQNSPLHF.

The chain uses TRBV5-4 and TRBJ1-5; TRBD1 agrees at 8 bases. CDR3 length equals 15 residues. Looked up from germline, CDR1 is SGHNT and CDR2 is YYREEE (reference sequence). J was trimmed by 6 bases and V by 2 bases; bases with no gene match: 7. The CDR3 DNA reads TGTGCCAGCAGCTTCCTCTCAGGGGGCGGTCAGCCCCAGCATTTT. Its protein is CASSFLSGGGQPQHF.

The chain carries TRBV27 and TRBJ2-3, with TRBD2 matching over 8 bases. CDR1 is MNHEY, CDR2 SMNVEV, per germline (reference sequence). The ends lost 5 bases at V and 2 bases at J; junction bases unmatched: 12. The CDR3 covers 17 residues. The CDR3 DNA is TGTGCCAGCAGTCCATCATTACTAGCGGAGGACACAGATACGCAGTATTTT. This sequence encodes CASSPSLLAEDTDTQYF.

The chain couples TRBV19 to TRBJ2-2; 8 bases line up with TRBD1. V dropped 7 bases and J dropped 4; count of bases not matched to a gene: 11. The CDR3 spans 16 residues. Germline CDR1 reads LNHDA; CDR2 reads SQIVND (reference sequence). The CDR3 DNA follows: TGTGCCAGTACCCCTCCTGGACAGGGTAGCACCGGGGAGCTGTTTTTT. The encoded protein is CASTPPGQGSTGELFF.

CDR3 sequence (DNA): TGTGCCAGCAGCTTAGTTCGGCTCTCCTATAATTCACCCCTCCACTTT. Protein sequence: CASSLVRLSYNSPLHF. The rearrangement links TRBV11-2 to TRBJ1-6; the D is unclear. The CDR3 sequence is 16 residues long. CDR1 and CDR2 (germline): SGHAT, FQNNGV. Trimming pared 1 base from V and 0 bases from J, leaving 7 bases between.

This clone appeared a single time. This chain connects TRBV30 to TRBJ2-5, with TRBD2 matching over 8 bases. The V and J ends lost 3 bases and 5 bases, in that order; junction bases with no gene match: 11. Germline CDR1 GTSNPN, CDR2 SVGIG (reference sequence). This CDR3 is built from 15 residues. The CDR3 sequence: CAWRDPTSGGETQYF. CDR3 DNA: TGTGCCTGGAGGGACCCTACCTCGGGAGGGGAGACCCAGTACTTC.